This T cell receptor (beta chain) was identified during a study of cytomegalovirus exposure and HLA in healthy donors. As for the study in general: There were roughly 80 million unique TCRs (from HLA-typed donors) in an early data release.

The PCR used 60 Vbeta and 13 Jbeta primers. Sequencing used immunoSEQ multiplex PCR; TCRdb keeps in-frame clones, though not all of them. The data show about 250,000 clones, under 90% seen once. V trimming: 4 bases; J trimming: 0 bases; junction bases outside the gene matches: 14. The CDR3 covers 18 residues. Germline lookup yields CDR1 SGHNT and CDR2 YYREEE (reference sequence). About this clone itself: The target antigen is unknown.

Study findings and constraints: Fewer N-insertions (relative to the approximately 700-donor mean) were reportedly seen in an Asian-associated ancestry cluster in a later analysis. Presence/absence analyses assumed roughly uniform sequencing depth across donors, which may not hold. Diagnosis of cytomegalovirus status made by the classifier reportedly showed high specificity and sensitivity.

The rearrangement uses TRBV5-4 and TRBJ2-3; 7 bases map to TRBD2. The clonotype was recovered from a girl aged 2-10 years in good health and CMV-seronegative. Sequenced input: PBMCs. CDR3 loop: CASSPDYTAGTSTDTQYF. The CDR3 region has the DNA TGTGCCAGCAGCCCGGACTACACAGCGGGGACCAGCACAGATACGCAGTATTTT.